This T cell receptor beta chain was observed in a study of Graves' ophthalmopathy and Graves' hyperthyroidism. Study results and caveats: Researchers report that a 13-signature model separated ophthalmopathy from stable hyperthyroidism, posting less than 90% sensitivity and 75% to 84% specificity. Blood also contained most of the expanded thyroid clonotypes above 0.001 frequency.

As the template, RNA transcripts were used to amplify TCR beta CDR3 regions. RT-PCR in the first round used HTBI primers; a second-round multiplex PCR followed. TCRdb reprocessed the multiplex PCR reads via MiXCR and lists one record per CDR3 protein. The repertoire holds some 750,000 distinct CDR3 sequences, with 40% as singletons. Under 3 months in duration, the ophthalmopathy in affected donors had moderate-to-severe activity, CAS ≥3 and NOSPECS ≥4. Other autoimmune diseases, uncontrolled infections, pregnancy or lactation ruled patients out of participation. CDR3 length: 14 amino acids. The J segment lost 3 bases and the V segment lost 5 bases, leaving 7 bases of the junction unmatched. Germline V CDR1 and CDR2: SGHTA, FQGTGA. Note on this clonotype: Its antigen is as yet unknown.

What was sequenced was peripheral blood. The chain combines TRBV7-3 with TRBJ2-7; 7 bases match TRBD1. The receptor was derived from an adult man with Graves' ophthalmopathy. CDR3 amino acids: CASSVEYRGYEQYF. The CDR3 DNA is TGTGCCAGCAGCGTTGAGTACAGGGGCTACGAGCAGTACTTC.